This paragraph reports one T cell receptor beta chain. The clone's antigen remains unknown. Base quality data are lacking; no much larger clone is found one base away. The data are from a study of OX40 agonist ivuxolimab in advanced cancers. Background for the entire study: Ivuxolimab was a fully human IgG2 agonistic monoclonal antibody targeting the costimulatory receptor OX40 (CD134). Partial responses were achieved by three dose-escalation patients, of whom one had hepatocellular carcinoma and two had cutaneous melanoma. Of the approximately 53 patients in dose escalation, 19 had hepatocellular carcinoma, some 15 had melanoma, 9 had renal cell carcinoma and 9 had head and neck cancer. A male proportion of approximately 83% and a mean age of about 60 years, ranging from about 23 to 90, were recorded for the dose-escalation cohort. The paper covers the monotherapy dose-escalation part of the phase I ivuxolimab trial, which included N ≈ 50 patients. Prior anti-PD-1, anti-PD-L1 or anti-CTLA-4 therapy was permitted, and 40% of dose-escalation patients had received checkpoint inhibitors. Intravenous ivuxolimab was administered to patients every 2 weeks at six dose levels: 0.01, 0.1, 0.3, 1.5, 3 and 10 mg/kg. Peripheral TCRbeta sequencing was intended to test whether TCR sequence diversity was altered and clonal T-cell expansion was caused by ivuxolimab.

The CDR3 has 15 amino acids, counting the end cysteine and phenylalanine. Only the CDR3 part of the read is kept: 45 bases, read in frame from the first base. The germline V gene yields SGHTA for CDR1 and FQGTGA for CDR2. V gives up 2 bases and J gives up 5 bases, and the segment between their germline ends measures 14 bases. The trial excluded patients who had a history of autoimmune disease or were on systemic immunosuppression. Peripheral blood for TCR sequencing was collected from all dose cohorts at baseline, on cycle 4 day 1, and on cycle 7 day 1. Samples came from an open-label, multicenter, first-in-human phase I dose-escalation trial of ivuxolimab. Adults with locally advanced or metastatic head and neck squamous cell, hepatocellular, melanoma or renal cell carcinoma were enrolled in the trial. Before TCR sequencing, CD4+ T cells and CD8+ T cells were sorted from peripheral blood as separate populations.

For sequencing of the TCRbeta CDR3 region, genomic DNA was extracted from the sorted cells. The immunoSEQ Assay was used to sequence the TCRbeta CDR3 regions. TCRdb retrieved this table from immuneACCESS and kept in-frame rearrangements only. Not all clones are present; in checked studies, unresolved V genes account for under half, and no reason is known for the remainder. In all, the sample holds 99,000 or so clones, and 90% to 95% of those were seen once. Over 0.2% of the sample is taken by the ten largest. Broad study findings and their caveats: Which antigens the clonally expanded peripheral T cells were specific for was not determined. Clonal expansion of both CD4+ and CD8+ blood T cells was observed from baseline to week 6 at doses 0.1 to 3.0 mg/kg. Low levels of normalized T-cell clonal expansion were also seen in some patients who did not respond. On average, CD8+ T cells showed more expanded clones than CD4+ T cells after ivuxolimab. In the 0.1-3.0 mg/kg groups, partial responders had among the lowest normalized peripheral clonal expansion, particularly in CD8+ T cells.

The rearrangement combines TRBV7-3 with TRBJ2-3; the D gene cannot be named for sure. The specimen was CD4+ or CD8+ T cells sorted from blood, collected in a trial of the OX40 agonist ivuxolimab. The clonotype was recovered from an adult with an advanced solid tumor such as melanoma, head and neck, liver or kidney cancer. The encoded CDR3 is CASSLSRALGDTQYF. The DNA sequence reads TGTGCCAGCAGCTTATCGAGAGCGTTGGGAGATACGCAGTATTTT. The full variable domain, completed from the reference TRBV7-3 and TRBJ2-3 proteins outside the CDR3, reads GAGVSQTPSNKVTEKGKYVELRCDPISGHTALYWYRQSLGQGPEFLIYFQGTGAADDSGLPNDRFFAVRPEGSVSTLKIQRTERGDSAVYLCASSLSRALGDTQYFGPGTRLTVL.